This paragraph reports one T cell receptor beta chain. This specimen comes from a study of technical replicates of blood from a handful of donors. Using immunoSEQ multiplex PCR, the repertoire was profiled, and TCRdb retains in-frame clones only, with some absent. This table has some 17,000 clones, about nine tenths appearing once. The J segment lost 5 bases and the V segment lost 4 bases, leaving 13 bases of the junction unmatched. Per the germline V gene, CDR1 is SGHRS and CDR2 is YFSETQ. The CDR3 is 16 residues long. The source material was PBMCs. This sequence originates from a human donor in good health. The chain is built from TRBV5-1 and TRBJ1-2; 8 bases match TRBD1. The CDR3 reads CASSLTPSQGVYGYTF. Here the CDR3 DNA reads TGCGCCAGCAGCCTTACTCCCTCACAGGGGGTTTATGGCTACACCTTC.